The clone carrying this T cell receptor beta chain was seen once. Its antigen is still unknown. Given the absence of the conserved phenylalanine or tryptophan at the CDR3 end, a read error is likely. It is unclear where the CDR3 begins or ends on the DNA, so no DNA is shown, and the CDR3 is as TCRdb lists it. Researchers ran the PCR with 60 Vbeta and 13 Jbeta primers. TCRdb's table, derived via immunoSEQ multiplex PCR, lists solely in-frame clones and lacks some. The sample shows some 180,000 clones, about four fifths of them seen only once. The data are from a study of cytomegalovirus exposure and HLA in healthy donors. Study findings and constraints: Researchers reported in a later analysis that a missense DCLRE1C variant was tied to TCR beta V- and J-gene trimming. Some V segments could not be told apart, so they were left out, TRBV6-2 and TRBV6-3 among them. Among TCR sequences, most were rare, though some public TCRs appeared in many donors.

The CDR3 comprises 12 residues, both ends counted. Per the germline V gene, CDR1 is LNHNV and CDR2 is YYDKDF (reference sequence). The material sequenced was PBMCs. J is TRBJ2-7 and V is TRBV15; TRBD1 is taken as the D call from the table, unchecked against the DNA. The clonotype was recovered from a male donor in good health and CMV-seronegative. CDR3 protein: CATSRVGRTEDI.